This T cell receptor beta chain was observed in a study of beta chain features in type 1 diabetes. In regard to this clone: As yet, its antigen is unknown.

Based on CD45RO/CCR7/CD25/CD127/CD95/CD27, CD4+ regulatory, stem cell-like memory, naive and central memory cells were sorted. Study observations and caveats: Type 1 diabetes patients had moderately but significantly shorter TCRB CDR3s in all four CD4+ subsets.

V dropped 4 bases and J dropped 1; count of bases not matched to a gene: 5. This CDR3 has 17 residues. Germline CDR1 and CDR2: KGHSH and LQKENI. The entirety of the isolated RNA underwent reverse transcription, so expressed TCRB transcripts were sequenced. Assay: immunoSEQ multiplex PCR; the TCRdb copy retains only in-frame clones and omits some. The sample shows about 52,000 clones, roughly 41% of them seen only once. This clonotype was obtained from a man under 40 with type 1 diabetes. The rearrangement uses TRBV18 and TRBJ2-3, with 13 bases that match TRBD2. Source material: Tregs from blood. In nucleotides, the CDR3 is TGTGCCAGCTCACGCGGGACTAGCGGGATGGGCACAGATACGCAGTATTTT. It is translated as CASSRGTSGMGTDTQYF.